The rows below give T cell receptor beta chains drawn from one sample of a study of blood T cell repertoires in COVID-19. Sequenced by immunoSEQ multiplex PCR; TCRdb stores in-frame clones only, minus some. Among 300,000 to 400,000 clones, 70% to 90% were seen once, and the ten largest hold about 0.89%. The sequencing sample was made of PBMCs or T cells enriched from blood (not recorded which). All receptors come from a woman in her twenties or thirties with acute COVID-19. Both conserved end residues are part of each CDR3. The D gene is left open where the match is weak. Expanded clones are given a class, and other clones once, few, many or no size at all.

clone_size d_call j_call v_call cdr3_nt cdr3_aa
- TRBD1 TRBJ1-2 TRBV19 TGTGCCAGTAGTCCAAAGGGACAGGGAGGGAATGGCTACACCTTC CASSPKGQGGNGYTF
- TRBD1 TRBJ1-5 TRBV20-1 TGCAGTGCTAGTAGGCCGACAGGGGGTGTGCAGCCCCAGCATTTT CSASRPTGGVQPQHF
- TRBD1 TRBJ1-1 TRBV6-2/TRBV6-3 TGTGCCAGCAGTTACTCGCCCAGGGGGGACACTGAAGCTTTCTTT CASSYSPRGDTEAFF
once TRBD1 TRBJ1-1 TRBV2 TGTGCCAGCAGTGAGCAGGGGGACACTGAAGCTTTCTTT CASSEQGDTEAFF
- - TRBJ2-1 TRBV10-1 TGCGCCAGCAGTGAGCGAGCGGATGAGCAGTTCTTC CASSERADEQFF
- TRBD1 TRBJ2-3 TRBV5-1 TGCGCCAGCAGCTCCAGAAAAGGACAGGGGGATTCAGATACGCAGTATTTT CASSSRKGQGDSDTQYF
- TRBD1 TRBJ1-1 TRBV7-3 TGTGCCAGCAGAGCGACCGGGACAGAGAACACTGAAGCTTTCTTT CASRATGTENTEAFF
- TRBD1 TRBJ1-4 TRBV9 TGTGCCAGCAGCCAGGGGGATCTTAATGAAAAACTGTTTTTT CASSQGDLNEKLFF
- - TRBJ2-5 TRBV11-3 TGTGCCAGCAGTTCTGGGGGCGCGAGTCAGACCCAGTACTTC CASSSGGASQTQYF
once TRBD2 TRBJ2-2 TRBV13 TGTGCCAGCAGCCGGAGACTAGCTCACACCGGGGAGCTGTTTTTT CASSRRLAHTGELFF
- TRBD1 TRBJ2-1 TRBV13 TGTGCCAGCAGAGACTCCGGGACAGGTCTCTACAATGAGCAGTTCTTC CASRDSGTGLYNEQFF
- - TRBJ1-5 TRBV12-3/TRBV12-4 TGTGCCAGCAGACAGGGAGATCAGCCCCAGCATTTT CASRQGDQPQHF
- TRBD1 TRBJ1-2 TRBV29-1 TGCAGCGTTGAGCTGACAGGGCTTGGCTACACCTTC CSVELTGLGYTF
- - TRBJ2-3 TRBV9 TGTGCCAGCAGCGTAGGGCTCACAGATACGCAGTATTTT CASSVGLTDTQYF
few - TRBJ2-7 TRBV12-3/TRBV12-4 TGTGCCAGCAGTTTAGGGCAGGTAGAGCAGTACTTC CASSLGQVEQYF
once TRBD2 TRBJ2-1 TRBV24-1 TGTGCCACCAGTGACGGACTAGCGGGGGACAATGAGCAGTTCTTC CATSDGLAGDNEQFF
- - TRBJ1-1 TRBV27 TGTGCCAGCAGTCCGGTGGACAGAACGAACACTGAAGCTTTCTTT CASSPVDRTNTEAFF
- TRBD1 TRBJ1-6 TRBV7-2 TGTGCCAGCAGACCAAACAGGGGGCTGGATTCACCCCTCCACTTT CASRPNRGLDSPLHF
- - TRBJ2-3 TRBV10-3 TGTGCCATCAGGACCGGGATATACACAGATACGCAGTATTTT CAIRTGIYTDTQYF
- - TRBJ2-1 TRBV30 TGTGCCTGGAGGGGCTCCACTAGGCATGAGCAGTTCTTC CAWRGSTRHEQFF
- TRBD1 TRBJ1-2 TRBV30 TGTGCCTGGACTGATGACAGGGACGGCTACACCTTC CAWTDDRDGYTF
- - TRBJ1-2 TRBV2 TGTGCCAGCAGTGAAGCTTTCCGGGGGATCGGCTACACCTTC CASSEAFRGIGYTF
- - TRBJ1-6 TRBV18 TGTGCCAGCTCACAGCAGGGGCTCAGCTCCTATAATTCACCCCTCCACTTT CASSQQGLSSYNSPLHF